The TCR beta chain described here comes from a study of T cells in Graves' hyperthyroidism and ophthalmopathy. Study results and limitations: Blood samples included most of the expanded thyroid clonotypes exceeding 0.001.

V shed 7 bases and J 0 bases; nucleotides not matched to a gene: 11. The CDR3 loop spans 18 amino acids. Germline CDR1 reads MNHNS; CDR2 reads SASEGT. This clonotype was found a few times. Its antigen is currently unknown. Roughly 9.1 ml of fresh peripheral blood supplied the PBMCs. TCR beta CDR3 sequences were amplified from RNA transcripts. A set of HTBI primers served as the primers for a first-round RT-PCR of the TCR CDR3. One entry per CDR3 protein results from TCRdb running MiXCR on the multiplex PCR reads. This sample carries some 320,000 distinct CDR3 sequences, approximately 14% of them seen once, and the ten largest clones take about a third.

This clonotype was obtained from a woman between 40 and 50 years old with Graves' ophthalmopathy. The chain is built from TRBV6-1 and TRBJ2-6, with 8 positions matching TRBD1. Sample: blood. This CDR3 is CASKPGTGLNSGANVLTF. As DNA, the CDR3 is TGTGCCAGCAAACCCGGGACAGGACTAAACTCTGGGGCCAACGTCCTGACTTTC.